Shown below are 10 T cell receptor beta chains from a single sample sequenced in a study of regulatory T cells in long-lasting Graves disease (dated by TCRdb to the early 2020s). The time point label corresponds to: newly diagnosed GD, antithyroid drugs for less than 3 months. For both TCR sequencing and RNA sequencing, RNA was extracted from PBMCs using TRIzol. To prepare the library, multiplex PCR was applied. The reads were generated on an Illumina HiSeq 4000. To build TCR beta libraries, CDR3 regions were amplified by Arm-PCR using iRepertoire HTBI primers. The raw public reads went through TCRdb reprocessing: fastp at Q25, MiXCR clone calling, in-frame beta chains kept. Rows are unified per CDR3 protein, each entry keeping the most common DNA and genes. The sample table lists 580,000 or so distinct CDR3 sequences, 15% to 20% of them with a count of one. The biggest ten clones account for about 12% of the sample.

These data also formed part of another study, on T cells in Graves' hyperthyroidism and ophthalmopathy.

Sequencing was performed on peripheral blood mononuclear cells (PBMCs), taken at new diagnosis, from a patient treated with antithyroid drugs. The receptors derive from a man aged 18 to 29 with Graves disease. Donor details come from another sample of the same person, matched by shared clones.

The chain uses TRBV19 and TRBJ2-7; 7 nucleotides align to TRBD1. CDR3 length: 15 amino acids. The ends lost 3 bases at V and 4 bases at J; junction bases unmatched: 9. Germline CDR1 LNHDA, CDR2 SQIVND (reference sequence). The CDR3: CASSIDWDREYEQYF. The CDR3 DNA is TGTGCCAGTAGTATCGACTGGGACAGAGAATACGAGCAGTACTTC.

V and J are TRBV7-2 and TRBJ2-7, with 9 bases fitting TRBD2. V was pared by 5 bases and J by 3 bases, with 5 bases of the junction left unmatched. The germline V gene has CDR1 SGHTA and CDR2 FQGNSA. The CDR3 runs to 14 residues. Here the CDR3 DNA reads TGTGCCAGCAGCAGGACTAGCGATCTCTACGAGCAGTACTTC. It is translated as CASSRTSDLYEQYF.

This clonotype came up once. The rearrangement joins TRBV5-8 to TRBJ2-3, with 14 positions matching TRBD2. The CDR3 length is 16 residues. V was clipped by 4 bases and J by 4 bases; unmatched bases: 5. Germline values: CDR1 SGHTS, CDR2 YDEGEE. The CDR3 region has the DNA TGTGCCAGCAGCCTGACTAGCGGGAGGGCCGCAGATACGCAGTATTTT. Translating it yields CASSLTSGRAADTQYF. The whole variable domain, filled in from reference TRBV5-8 and TRBJ2-3, reads EAGVTQSPTHLIKTRGQQATLRCSPISGHTSVYWYQQALGLGLQFLLWYDEGEERNRGNFPPRFSGRQFPNYSSELNVNALELEDSALYLCASSLTSGRAADTQYFGPGTRLTVL.

Points on this clonotype: Compared with germline, one end of the junction differs, possibly owing to a read error. The genes are TRBV5-1 and TRBJ2-5; 8 bases map to TRBD1. This CDR3 contains 17 residues. Germline CDR1 SGHRS, CDR2 YFSETQ. CDR3 in DNA: TGTGCCAGCAGCTTGAGAGGGATGACAGGGGACCAAGAGACCCAGTACTTC. Amino acids: CASSLRGMTGDQETQYF.

In its sample, this clonotype was seen many times. The CDR3 DNA sequence: TGTGCCAGCAGCCACCCTCGGGAGGAAGATACGCAGTATTTT. It encodes CASSHPREEDTQYF. The chain joins TRBV27 to TRBJ2-3; TRBD2 agrees at 7 bases. The CDR3 runs 14 residues. The germline V gene encodes CDR1 MNHEY and CDR2 SMNVEV (reference sequence). V dropped 6 bases and J dropped 5; count of bases not matched to a gene: 8.

There are a few counts of this clonotype. This chain connects TRBV7-6 to TRBJ2-1; D might be TRBD2 (5 bases). The DNA matches TRBJ2-5 better at its end, which makes the J call doubtful. CDR3 size: 14 residues. Per the germline V gene, CDR1 is SGHVS and CDR2 is FNYEAQ. The CDR3 bases are TGTGCCAGCAGCCTCCGGTCAGAGGGAGAGACCCAGTACTTC. Its protein product is CASSLRSEGETQYF.

This clonotype was seen ten or more times. V gene TRBV12-3 or TRBV12-4 combines with J gene TRBJ2-7, with TRBD1 as a possible D gene (5 bases). This CDR3 is 13 amino acids long. Trimming took 7 bases from V and 3 from J, leaving 13 bases between them. The chain's CDR3 is CASTVTENYEQYF. CDR3 in DNA: TGTGCCAGCACCGTGACAGAGAACTACGAGCAGTACTTC.

This clonotype was seen repeatedly, ten times or more. V gene TRBV12-3 or TRBV12-4 combines with J gene TRBJ2-5; 9 bases are shared with TRBD2. The CDR3 runs 14 residues. After removal of 5 bases from V and 4 bases from J, the junction contained 5 bases not matched to a gene. The CDR3 DNA follows: TGTGCCAGCAGTGCCTCTAGCGGGGCAGAGACCCAGTACTTC. This translates into CASSASSGAETQYF.

The chain recombines TRBV5-1 with TRBJ2-6; D possibly corresponds to TRBD2 (6 bases). Germline-derived CDR1 and CDR2 are SGHRS and YFSETQ. The CDR3 has 17 residues. Trimming stripped 9 bases from V and 2 bases from J, with 21 bases between. This CDR3 reads CATGGNPSVAGANVLTF. The CDR3 DNA sequence: TGCGCCACCGGAGGGAACCCCTCGGTTGCTGGGGCCAACGTCCTGACTTTC.

The V gene is TRBV10-1, the J gene TRBJ2-2, with unresolved D. V shed 3 bases and J shed 3 bases, with 11 bases lying between them. The CDR3 extends over 15 amino acids. Germline values: CDR1 WNHNN, CDR2 SYGVQD (reference sequence). The CDR3, as DNA: TGCGCCAGCAGTGAACGATTCGATTACACCGGGGAGCTGTTTTTT. As protein: CASSERFDYTGELFF.